The clone carrying this T cell receptor beta chain was counted once. What it recognizes is unknown. Surgery cases with the highest brain T cell transcript signatures were chosen for sequencing. TCRdb's copy holds only in-frame clones and misses some; the assay was immunoSEQ multiplex PCR. The table includes tens of thousands of clones, approximately 95% detected once. V was trimmed by 1 base and J by 0 bases, leaving 12 bases between them. The CDR3 extends over 16 amino acids. The germline V gene has CDR1 SQVTM and CDR2 ANQGSEA. This sample was taken from a study of brain T cells in children with intractable seizures. Study-wide points: HCMV serostatus was not known, and viral specificity came from CDR3 similarity only.

The receptor was derived from a boy in the first two years of life with focal cortical dysplasia and intractable seizures. The source material was peripheral blood, sampled at surgery. This sequence joins TRBV29-1 and TRBJ1-4, with D unresolved. In DNA, the CDR3 is TGCAGCGTTGAAGGAGGGTTTGGCGCAACTAATGAAAAACTGTTTTTT. Protein sequence: CSVEGGFGATNEKLFF.